This T cell receptor (beta chain) emerged from a study of regulatory T cells in long-lasting Graves disease. Germline V CDR1 and CDR2: SEHNR, FQNEAQ (reference sequence). V was pared by 5 bases and J by 8 bases, with 8 bases of the junction left unmatched. The CDR3 sequence is 13 residues long. Documented time point: newly diagnosed GD, antithyroid drugs for less than 3 months. RNA isolated from PBMCs was used to make the TCR library. All patients originated from an endocrinology department located in Xi'an, China. Arm-PCR of CDR3 regions and iRepertoire HTBI primers were used to build TCR beta libraries. TCRdb called the multiplex PCR reads again in MiXCR, with one record for every CDR3 protein. The repertoire consists of just over 600,000 distinct CDR3 sequences, with around 17% occurring once and the leading ten covering under 20%. A further study also used this sample, focusing on T cells in Graves' hyperthyroidism and ophthalmopathy. That study reports: The HTBI primer set served for first-round RT-PCR of the TCR CDR3.

This specimen was peripheral blood mononuclear cells (PBMCs), taken at new diagnosis, from a patient treated with antithyroid drugs. This sequence joins TRBV7-9 and TRBJ1-1; TRBD1 agrees at 7 bases. The receptor was derived from a woman aged 25 to 45 with Graves disease. The CDR3 bases are TGTGCCAGCAGCCGGGACAGTAAAGAAGAAGCTTTCTTT. Its protein is CASSRDSKEEAFF.